This is a list of T cell receptor beta chains from one sample in a study of T cell responses to AZD1222 COVID-19 vaccine. The protocol was immunoSEQ multiplex PCR, while the TCRdb copy is restricted to in-frame clones and leaves out a portion. This sample yields some 60,000 clones, of which more than 65% are seen a single time; roughly 20% belongs to the top ten. The sequenced sample was peripheral blood, obtained on day 0 of AZD1222 vaccination. The receptors shown here come from an adult in good health. Each CDR3 is given with its conserved first and last residue. The D gene is left open where the match is weak. For some rows the clone size is stated as once, few or many, or as a class when expanded; others skip it.

12,.,TRBJ2-7,.,TRBV4-1,TGCGCCAGCAGCCCGACAGGTTACGAGCAGTACTTC,CASSPTGYEQYF
15,.,TRBJ1-2,.,TRBV9,TGTGCCAGCAGCGTAGGGGCGACAGCTAACTATGGCTACACCTTC,CASSVGATANYGYTF
15,.,TRBJ1-2,.,TRBV7-6,TGTGCCAGCTCTATGGGTAATCCAAGGAACTATGGCTACACCTTC,CASSMGNPRNYGYTF
15,TRBD1,TRBJ1-5,.,TRBV19,TGTGCCAGTAGTAAGGGACAGGGGGGCAATCAGCCCCAGCATTTT,CASSKGQGGNQPQHF
13,TRBD1,TRBJ2-7,.,TRBV7-9,TGTGCCACTAGGACAGGGGGAAACTACGAGCAGTACTTC,CATRTGGNYEQYF
10,.,TRBJ1-2,.,TRBV19,TGTGCCCTCGACAGGTATGGCTACACCTTC,CALDRYGYTF
17,.,TRBJ1-1,.,TRBV5-4,TGTGCCAGCAGCCCGCGCCTGGGCCCAGGGGTGAACACTGAAGCTTTCTTT,CASSPRLGPGVNTEAFF
14,.,TRBJ1-3,few,TRBV7-9,TGTGCCAGCAGCCTTAGGTGGTTTGGAAACACCATATATTTT,CASSLRWFGNTIYF
13,.,TRBJ1-1,once,TRBV12-5,TGTGCTAGTGGTTTGGGGGTTAACACTGAAGCTTTCTTT,CASGLGVNTEAFF
15,TRBD1,TRBJ1-2,.,TRBV12-5,TGTGCTAGTGGTTTGGGGATCAGGGGGCGATATGGCTACACCTTC,CASGLGIRGRYGYTF
18,.,TRBJ1-6,.,TRBV3-1/TRBV3-2,TGTGCCAGCAGCCAAGAGTTGGGGGCTAGCTCCTATAATTCACCCCTCCACTTT,CASSQELGASSYNSPLHF
15,TRBD1,TRBJ1-2,once,TRBV5-6,TGTGCCAGCAGCTTGGCCGGGACAGGGCCCTATGGCTACACCTTC,CASSLAGTGPYGYTF
15,.,TRBJ1-5,few,TRBV9,TGTGCCAGCAGCGCAGGACAGTATAGCAATCAGCCCCAGCATTTT,CASSAGQYSNQPQHF
14,TRBD1,TRBJ1-1,.,TRBV5-1,TGCGCCAGCCGAGAGGGACAGGGGCTAACTGAAGCTTTCTTT,CASREGQGLTEAFF
13,.,TRBJ1-1,.,TRBV4-1,TGCGCCAGCAGCCAAGGCGCAGGCACTGAAGCTTTCTTT,CASSQGAGTEAFF
15,TRBD1,TRBJ1-6,once,TRBV5-4,TGTGCCAGCACAAGACAGGGGGCGTCGGATTCACCCCTCCACTTT,CASTRQGASDSPLHF
14,.,TRBJ2-5,.,TRBV3-1/TRBV3-2,TGTGCCAGCAGCCAATCGGGCGGGCAAGAGACCCAGTACTTC,CASSQSGGQETQYF
14,.,TRBJ2-7,.,TRBV28,TGTGCCAGCAGTTTACTCGGGTTTACCTACGAGCAGTACTTC,CASSLLGFTYEQYF
14,TRBD1,TRBJ1-2,.,TRBV6-5,TGTGCCAGCACCCCGGACAGGCCTACCTATGGCTACACCTTC,CASTPDRPTYGYTF
11,.,TRBJ2-1,.,TRBV28,TGTGCCAGCTTCTCCCTCAATGAGCAGTTCTTC,CASFSLNEQFF
14,.,TRBJ1-5,.,TRBV7-9,TGTGCCAGCAGCTTTAGTTCAGACAATCAGCCCCAGCATTTT,CASSFSSDNQPQHF
13,.,TRBJ2-7,.,TRBV5-1,TGCGCCAGCAGCTTACTCCAAACGGACGAGCAGTACTTC,CASSLLQTDEQYF
13,.,TRBJ1-5,.,TRBV19,TGTGCCACCCTAGCGGGGGCGAGGCAGCCCCAGCATTTT,CATLAGARQPQHF
15,TRBD1,TRBJ1-4,.,TRBV28,TGTGCCAGCAGTAATAGACAGGGAGTAGGTGAAAAACTGTTTTTT,CASSNRQGVGEKLFF
15,.,TRBJ2-2,.,TRBV9,TGTGCCAGCAGCGGTTACTTGGCGAACACCGGGGAGCTGTTTTTT,CASSGYLANTGELFF
17,.,TRBJ1-1,.,TRBV5-4,TGTGCCAGCAGCTCCCAGCCTCTGGGAAAGGTGAACACTGAAGCTTTCTTT,CASSSQPLGKVNTEAFF
12,.,TRBJ1-5,once,TRBV12-3/TRBV12-4,TGTGCCAGCAGCCGGGACCGGCAGCCCCAGCATTTT,CASSRDRQPQHF
14,TRBD1,TRBJ2-1,.,TRBV4-3,TGCGCCAGCAGCCGAGAAACAGGGGGCGGTGAGCAGTTCTTC,CASSRETGGGEQFF
13,TRBD1,TRBJ1-4,.,TRBV10-3,TGTGCCATCAGGGACAGGGAAGGTGAAAAACTGTTTTTT,CAIRDREGEKLFF
12,.,TRBJ2-1,.,TRBV5-4,TGTGCCAGCAGCTTCGGGTACAATGAGCAGTTCTTC,CASSFGYNEQFF
16,TRBD1,TRBJ1-5,.,TRBV10-1,TGCGCCAGCAGTGAGTTGAGGACAGGGCCGAATCAGCCCCAGCATTTT,CASSELRTGPNQPQHF
12,TRBD1,TRBJ2-7,.,TRBV6-6,TGTGCCAGCAGCTGGACAGGGGACGAGCAGTACTTC,CASSWTGDEQYF
15,.,TRBJ2-1,.,TRBV18,TGTGCCAGCTCACTCCCAGGGCGAGGGTACAATGAGCAGTTCTTC,CASSLPGRGYNEQFF
15,TRBD1,TRBJ2-5,.,TRBV19,TGTGCCAGTAGCAGCCACAGGGGGCCGTTAGAGACCCAGTACTTC,CASSSHRGPLETQYF
14,.,TRBJ1-5,.,TRBV2,TGTGCCAGCAGTGACTCGGGGTGGGATCAGCCCCAGCATTTT,CASSDSGWDQPQHF
15,.,TRBJ2-7,.,TRBV6-1,TGTGCCAGCAGTCACAAAGGGGGACTTCTCTACGAGCAGTACTTC,CASSHKGGLLYEQYF
16,.,TRBJ2-2,.,TRBV19,TGTGCCAGTAGTATCGCGGCCATTCCAAACACCGGGGAGCTGTTTTTT,CASSIAAIPNTGELFF
16,TRBD1,TRBJ2-3,.,TRBV18,TGTGCCAGCTCACACCGGACAGGGGGCGGCACAGATACGCAGTATTTT,CASSHRTGGGTDTQYF
13,.,TRBJ2-5,.,TRBV19,TGTGCCAGTGGGCCCTCCCGTGGGGAGACCCAGTACTTC,CASGPSRGETQYF
13,.,TRBJ2-5,.,TRBV5-1,TGCGCCAGCAGCTTGTTCAGGGGTCAGACCCAGTACTTC,CASSLFRGQTQYF
18,TRBD1,TRBJ2-3,many,TRBV6-1,TGTGCCAGCAGTGAAGCTCGGGGACAGGGGGCACGAACAGATACGCAGTATTTT,CASSEARGQGARTDTQYF
13,.,TRBJ1-4,.,TRBV3-1/TRBV3-2,TGTGCCAGCAGCCAAAATGAGGTTGAAAAACTGTTTTTT,CASSQNEVEKLFF
13,.,TRBJ1-1,.,TRBV11-3,TGTGCCAGCAGCCTCCTGGGGGACACTGAAGCTTTCTTT,CASSLLGDTEAFF
16,TRBD1,TRBJ1-3,.,TRBV19,TGTGCCAGTAGCCGAACAGGGGAACCCTCTGGAAACACCATATATTTT,CASSRTGEPSGNTIYF
15,.,TRBJ1-1,.,TRBV3-1/TRBV3-2,TGTGCCAGCAGCCTCCTCAAAGCGGGGGACACTGAAGCTTTCTTT,CASSLLKAGDTEAFF
16,.,TRBJ1-2,.,TRBV28,TGTGCCAGCAAAACCGGCGCCGCGACGGGCCACTATGGCTACACCTTC,CASKTGAATGHYGYTF
14,TRBD2,TRBJ2-3,.,TRBV10-3,TGTGCCATCAGCGTGGGAGGGCGTTTCGATACGCAGTATTTT,CAISVGGRFDTQYF
14,.,TRBJ2-5,.,TRBV5-1,TGCGCCAGCAGCTTGGGAGGGAACCAAGAGACCCAGTACTTC,CASSLGGNQETQYF
18,TRBD2,TRBJ2-2,.,TRBV6-2/TRBV6-3,TGTGCCAGCAGTTACCCCATTTCAACTAGCGGCAGTACCGGGGAGCTGTTTTTT,CASSYPISTSGSTGELFF
14,.,TRBJ2-7,.,TRBV5-1,TGCGCCAGCAGCTTGGCTGGGAATTCCTACGAGCAGTACTTC,CASSLAGNSYEQYF
13,.,TRBJ2-2,.,TRBV29-1,TGCAGCGTTGATATCCCCAACACCGGGGAGCTGTTTTTT,CSVDIPNTGELFF
14,.,TRBJ2-7,.,TRBV6-5,TGTGCCAGCAGTTACTCTGGACACTCCTACGAGCAGTACTTC,CASSYSGHSYEQYF
14,.,TRBJ1-2,.,TRBV18,TGTGCCAGCTCACCACGGGACGATGAGGGTGGCTACACCTTC,CASSPRDDEGGYTF
13,TRBD1,TRBJ1-2,few,TRBV29-1,TGCAGCGTTGCCTTCGCACAGGGGTCTGGCTACACCTTC,CSVAFAQGSGYTF
14,.,TRBJ1-3,once,TRBV7-9,TGTGCCAGCAGCTTAATGGGGACTGGAAACACCATATATTTT,CASSLMGTGNTIYF
13,.,TRBJ1-5,.,TRBV18,TGTGCCAGCTCACCCCGAAAGAATCAGCCCCAGCATTTT,CASSPRKNQPQHF
12,.,TRBJ2-2,.,TRBV7-6,TGTGCCAGCAGCTTAGCTAGCGGGGAGCTGTTTTTT,CASSLASGELFF
16,TRBD1,TRBJ1-5,.,TRBV19,TGTGCCAGTAGACCCAAGACAGGGGGCGGGTCTCAGCCCCAGCATTTT,CASRPKTGGGSQPQHF
13,.,TRBJ1-5,.,TRBV27,TGTGCCAGCAGTTTGAAATCCCATCAGCCCCAGCATTTT,CASSLKSHQPQHF